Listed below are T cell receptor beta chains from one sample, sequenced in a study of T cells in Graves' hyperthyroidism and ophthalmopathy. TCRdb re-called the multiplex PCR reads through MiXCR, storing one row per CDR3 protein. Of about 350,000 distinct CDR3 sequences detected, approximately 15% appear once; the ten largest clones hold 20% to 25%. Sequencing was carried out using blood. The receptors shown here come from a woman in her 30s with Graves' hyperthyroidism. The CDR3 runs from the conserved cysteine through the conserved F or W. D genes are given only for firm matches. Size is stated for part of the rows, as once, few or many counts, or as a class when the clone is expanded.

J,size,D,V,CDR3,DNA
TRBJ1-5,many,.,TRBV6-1,CASSPTGAMGYSNQPQHF,TGTGCCAGCAGTCCTACAGGAGCCATGGGGTATAGCAATCAGCCCCAGCATTTT
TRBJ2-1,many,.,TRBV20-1,CSARVSGRVNEQFF,TGCAGTGCTAGAGTGTCAGGAAGGGTCAATGAGCAGTTCTTC
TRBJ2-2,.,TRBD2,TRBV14,CASSPGTSGWIPNTGELFF,TGTGCCAGCAGCCCCGGGACTAGCGGGTGGATTCCAAACACCGGGGAGCTGTTTTTT
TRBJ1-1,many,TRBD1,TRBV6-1,CASSDYRGNTEAFF,TGTGCCAGCAGTGACTACAGGGGGAACACTGAAGCTTTCTTT
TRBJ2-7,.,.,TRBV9,CASSDLRGGGEQYF,TGTGCCAGCAGCGATTTAAGGGGGGGCGGCGAGCAGTACTTC
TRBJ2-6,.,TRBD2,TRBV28,CASSLFWAGAGGSPGANVLTF,TGTGCCAGCAGTTTATTTTGGGCTGGTGCGGGAGGGAGCCCTGGGGCCAACGTCCTGACTTTC
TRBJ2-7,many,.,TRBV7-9,CASSAGISVLNYEQYF,TGTGCCAGCAGCGCCGGGATTTCGGTCCTAAACTACGAGCAGTACTTC
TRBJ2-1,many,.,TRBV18,CASSSKTGNEQFF,TGTGCCAGCTCATCAAAGACAGGCAATGAGCAGTTCTTC
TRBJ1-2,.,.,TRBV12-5,CASGLSGELSNGYTF,TGTGCTAGTGGTTTGAGCGGGGAACTATCAAATGGCTACACCTTC
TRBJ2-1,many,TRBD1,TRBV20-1,CSAHVPGQVNEQFF,TGCAGTGCCCACGTCCCGGGACAGGTGAATGAGCAGTTCTTC
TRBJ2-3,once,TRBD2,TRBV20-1,CSAMPLAGRNTDTQYF,TGCAGTGCTATGCCCCTAGCGGGAAGAAACACAGATACGCAGTATTTT
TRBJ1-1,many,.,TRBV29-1,CSVLTDNMNTEAFF,TGCAGCGTCCTGACAGACAATATGAACACTGAAGCTTTCTTT
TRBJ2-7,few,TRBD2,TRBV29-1,CSVGLAGPYEQYF,TGCAGCGTCGGACTAGCGGGGCCCTACGAGCAGTACTTC
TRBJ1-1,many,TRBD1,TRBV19,CASISLITGVYTEAFF,TGTGCCAGTATCTCCCTAATCACAGGGGTGTACACTGAAGCTTTCTTT
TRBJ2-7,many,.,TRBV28,CASSISGGRGYEQYF,TGTGCCAGCAGTATCTCCGGGGGGCGAGGCTACGAGCAGTACTTC
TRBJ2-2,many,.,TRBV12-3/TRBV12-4,CASSSRRTGELFF,TGTGCCAGCAGTTCCCGGAGGACCGGGGAGCTGTTTTTT
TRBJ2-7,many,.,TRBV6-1,CASSDLQVLGSYEQYF,TGTGCCAGCAGTGACTTACAGGTGCTAGGGTCCTACGAGCAGTACTTC
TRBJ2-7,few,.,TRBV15,CATSKPRGREQYF,TGTGCCACCAGCAAACCCCGCGGTCGGGAGCAGTACTTC
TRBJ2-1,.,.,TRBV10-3,CAISESQGRNEQFF,TGTGCCATCAGTGAGTCGCAGGGGCGCAATGAGCAGTTCTTC
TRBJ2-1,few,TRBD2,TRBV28,CASRILARESSNEQFF,TGTGCCAGCAGAATACTAGCGAGAGAGAGTAGCAATGAGCAGTTCTTC
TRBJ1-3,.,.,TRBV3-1,CASSQFGGFSGNTIYF,TGTGCCAGCAGCCAGTTCGGGGGCTTCTCTGGAAACACCATATATTTT
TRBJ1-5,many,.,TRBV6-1,CASSRQDGLDSNQPQHF,TGTGCCAGCAGTCGACAGGACGGCCTGGATAGCAATCAGCCCCAGCATTTT
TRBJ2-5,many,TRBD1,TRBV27,CASSLTGALGETQYF,TGTGCCAGCAGTTTGACAGGGGCGCTTGGTGAGACCCAGTACTTC
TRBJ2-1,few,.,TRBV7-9,CASSLAGVNNEQFF,TGTGCCAGCAGCTTAGCGGGAGTAAATAATGAGCAGTTCTTC
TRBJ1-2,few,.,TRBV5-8,CASSLARDGYTF,TGTGCCAGCAGCTTGGCCAGGGACGGCTACACCTTC
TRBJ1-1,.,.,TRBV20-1,CSAPRQPSTEAFF,TGCAGTGCTCCGCGACAGCCAAGCACTGAAGCTTTCTTT
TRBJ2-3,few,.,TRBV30,CAWSLLHTQYF,TGTGCCTGGAGCCTATTGCATACGCAGTATTTT
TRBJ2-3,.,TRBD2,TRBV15,CATSREYGGSTTDTQYF,TGTGCCACCAGCAGAGAGTACGGGGGGAGTACAACAGATACGCAGTATTTT
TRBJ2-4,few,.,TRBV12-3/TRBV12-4,CASSLDLAKNIQYF,TGTGCCAGCAGCCTCGACTTAGCCAAAAACATTCAGTACTTC
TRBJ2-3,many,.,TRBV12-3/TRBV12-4,CASTGDTQYF,TGTGCCAGCACGGGGGATACGCAGTATTTT
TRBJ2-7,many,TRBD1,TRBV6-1,CASRRWDRGPLYEQYF,TGTGCCAGCAGAAGATGGGACAGGGGGCCCCTCTACGAGCAGTACTTC
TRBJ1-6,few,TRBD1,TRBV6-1,CASSSRQGQSPLHF,TGTGCCAGCAGTTCCCGACAGGGACAATCACCCCTCCACTTT
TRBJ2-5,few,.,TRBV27,CASSPFQGGGTQYF,TGTGCCAGCAGTCCTTTCCAGGGGGGGGGGACCCAGTACTTC
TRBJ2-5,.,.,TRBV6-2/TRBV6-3,CATSGLAVQETQYF,TGTGCCACCTCCGGGCTTGCGGTGCAAGAGACCCAGTACTTC
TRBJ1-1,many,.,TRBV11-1,CASKATQKATEAFF,TGTGCCAGCAAGGCAACCCAAAAAGCCACTGAAGCTTTCTTT
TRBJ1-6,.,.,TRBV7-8,CASSSPGPTGLHF,TGTGCCAGCAGCTCCCCGGGACCTACGGGCCTCCACTTT
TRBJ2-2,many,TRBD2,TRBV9,CASSGTSAGELFF,TGTGCCAGCAGCGGGACTAGCGCCGGGGAGCTGTTTTTT
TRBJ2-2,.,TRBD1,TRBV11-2,CASSGRRDRIATGELFF,TGTGCCAGCAGCGGTCGGCGGGACAGGATCGCCACCGGGGAGCTGTTTTTT
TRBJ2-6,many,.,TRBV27,CASSDRSGANVLTF,TGTGCCAGCAGTGATCGGTCTGGGGCCAACGTCCTGACTTTC
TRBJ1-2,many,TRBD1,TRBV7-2,CASSPGTGVLGYTF,TGTGCCAGCAGCCCCGGGACAGGGGTTTTAGGCTACACCTTC
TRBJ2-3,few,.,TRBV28,CASLMASTDTQYF,TGTGCCAGCCTCATGGCTAGCACAGATACGCAGTATTTT
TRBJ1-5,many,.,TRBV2,CASSVNREGQPQHF,TGTGCCAGCAGTGTAAATAGGGAGGGCCAGCCCCAGCATTTT
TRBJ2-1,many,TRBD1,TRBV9,CASSVSWDRSNEQFF,TGTGCCAGCAGCGTATCGTGGGACAGGAGCAATGAGCAGTTCTTC
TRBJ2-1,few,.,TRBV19,CASSNPGREQFF,TGTGCCAGTAGTAATCCGGGACGGGAGCAGTTCTTC
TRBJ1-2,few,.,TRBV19,CASQSPNYGYTF,TGTGCCAGTCAGAGCCCGAACTATGGCTACACCTTC
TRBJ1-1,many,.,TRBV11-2,CASSQRGGTEAFF,TGTGCCAGCAGCCAACGCGGGGGCACTGAAGCTTTCTTT
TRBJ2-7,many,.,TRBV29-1,CSVVGTTYEQYF,TGCAGCGTTGTCGGGACCACCTACGAGCAGTACTTC
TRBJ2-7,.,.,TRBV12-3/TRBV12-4,CASRYGHEQYF,TGTGCCAGCAGATATGGACACGAGCAGTACTTC
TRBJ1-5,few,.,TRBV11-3,CASSLVYRLVQPQHF,TGTGCCAGCAGCTTAGTATACAGGCTTGTGCAGCCCCAGCATTTT
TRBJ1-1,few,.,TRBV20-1,CSARDLGPNTEAFF,TGCAGTGCTAGAGATCTGGGGCCGAACACTGAAGCTTTCTTT
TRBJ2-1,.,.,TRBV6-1,CASTPRGRSWNEQFF,TGTGCCAGCACCCCGCGAGGAAGGTCTTGGAATGAGCAGTTCTTC